This entry lists 23 T cell receptor beta chains sequenced from one sample in a study of shared clonotypes between healthy human individuals (TCRdb year 2020). The library was obtained by the immunoSEQ multiplex PCR assay. Drawn from immuneACCESS, this table holds only the in-frame rearrangements with V and J called that TCRdb kept. Clones are partly lost; checked studies trace under half to an unresolved V gene and leave the rest unexplained. In all, the sample holds about 980,000 clones, and less than 85% of those were seen once. The top ten hold about 1.5% of the sample. Sequencing was carried out using memory CD4+ T cells sorted from blood. Interpreted using the paper, the cell subset or site label stands for: CD45RA-negative fraction. These receptors were obtained from a young man in good health.

This clone was recorded at least ten times. This chain joins TRBV27 and TRBJ1-2, with D possibly matching TRBD1 (6 bases). The CDR3 runs 14 residues. The V end lost 5 bases, the J end lost 3 bases, and 13 bases lay between the germline ends. Looked up from germline, CDR1 is MNHEY and CDR2 is SMNVEV (reference sequence). CDR3 protein: CASSNRGQDYGYTF. The CDR3 coding sequence is TGTGCCAGCAGTAATCGGGGGCAAGACTATGGCTACACCTTC.

This clone occurred once. The chain employs TRBV25-1 and TRBJ2-7; TRBD1 is a possible D gene (5 bases). There are 14 residues in the CDR3. From germline, CDR1 is MGHDK and CDR2 SYGVNS. V lost 3 bases and J lost 1, with 10 bases in between. The DNA of the CDR3 is TGTGCCAGCAGTGACTGGGGCTCTTCCTACGAGCAGTACTTC. This gives the protein CASSDWGSSYEQYF.

This clone was observed a handful of times. The J gene is TRBJ1-5, the V gene TRBV9; D is possibly TRBD1 (5 bases). This CDR3 is built from 16 residues. Trimming cost V 3 bases and J 0 bases, with 13 bases left between them. CDR1 and CDR2 from the germline V gene are SGDLS and YYNGEE. CDR3 protein: CASSASWGGSNQPQHF. In nucleotides, the CDR3 is TGTGCCAGCAGCGCCTCTTGGGGGGGTAGCAATCAGCCCCAGCATTTT.

A remark on this clone: This specimen includes other DNA sequences encoding the same CDR3. The chain links TRBV7-9 to TRBJ1-4, with 7 nucleotides matching TRBD1. CDR3 length: 14 amino acids. The V segment lost 2 bases and the J segment 7 bases; nucleotides outside the gene matches: 4. Germline V gives CDR1 SEHNR, CDR2 FQNEAQ (reference sequence). CDR3 sequence reads: CASSLKGAGEKLFF. The CDR3 DNA follows: TGTGCCAGCAGCTTAAAGGGGGCAGGTGAAAAACTGTTTTTT.

This chain uses TRBV6-1 with TRBJ2-3; a possible D gene is TRBD1 (5 bases). This CDR3 contains 13 residues. V was cut by 7 bases and J by 3 bases, with 11 bases left in between. The germline CDR1 and CDR2 sequences are MNHNS and SASEGT. The CDR3 here is CASTLDKTDTQYF. CDR3 nucleotides: TGTGCCAGCACCTTGGACAAAACAGATACGCAGTATTTT.

The chain couples TRBV6-6 to TRBJ2-3, with D uncertain. V lost 6 bases, J lost 5 bases, and 9 bases lay in between. The germline V gene encodes CDR1 MNHNY and CDR2 SVGAGI (reference sequence). This CDR3 spans 12 amino acids. CDR3 residues: CASSPSLDTQYF. The CDR3 DNA is TGTGCCAGCAGCCCTAGTCTAGATACGCAGTATTTT.

As to this clone: The junction shows a germline mismatch at one end, possibly a read error. This chain links TRBV10-3 with TRBJ1-1; 7 nucleotides line up with TRBD1. In germline, CDR1 is ENHRY, CDR2 SYGVKD. The CDR3 covers 14 residues. The CDR3 spells CASSYGTANTEAFF. Written as DNA, the CDR3 is TGTGCCAGCAGTTACGGGACAGCGAACACTGAAGCTTTCTTT.

This clone was observed a few times. At the DNA level, this CDR3 is encoded by other sequences in the same sample as well. The chain joins TRBV7-9 to TRBJ2-3; 13 positions agree with TRBD2. J gave up 1 base and V 5 bases, and 3 bases lay outside the gene matches. The CDR3 runs 16 residues. Germline values: CDR1 SEHNR, CDR2 FQNEAQ (reference sequence). Here the CDR3 reads CASSPGLAGGTDTQYF. As DNA, the CDR3 is TGTGCCAGCAGCCCCGGACTAGCGGGAGGCACAGATACGCAGTATTTT. The complete variable domain, with remaining parts taken from reference TRBV7-9 and TRBJ2-3, reads DTGVSQNPRHKITKRGQNVTFRCDPISEHNRLYWYRQTLGQGPEFLTYFQNEAQLEKSRLLSDRFSAERPKGSFSTLEIQRTEQGDSAMYLCASSPGLAGGTDTQYFGPGTRLTVL.

V gene TRBV7-2 combines with J gene TRBJ1-5; D is possibly TRBD1 (5 bases). Trimming stripped 3 bases from V and 6 bases from J, with 15 bases between. The CDR3 totals 15 residues. Germline-derived CDR1 and CDR2 are SGHTA and FQGNSA. CDR3 in amino acids: CASSFLAQGSQPQHF. CDR3 DNA sequence: TGTGCCAGCAGCTTTTTGGCTCAGGGAAGTCAGCCCCAGCATTTT.

This clone was counted only a few times. V is TRBV5-1 and J is TRBJ1-4; maybe TRBD1 (6 bases). CDR3 size: 16 residues. Germline CDR1 reads SGHRS; CDR2 reads YFSETQ. Trimming removed 4 bases at V and 5 bases at J, with 18 bases between. CDR3 bases: TGCGCCAGCAGCACAGGACAGCCCGTTGGAAATGAAAAACTGTTTTTT. Translated: CASSTGQPVGNEKLFF.

This rearrangement joins TRBV5-1 to TRBJ2-1; no firm D call. The CDR3 has 15 amino acids. V lost 0 bases to trimming and J lost 1 base, with 8 bases between them. Germline V gene sequence: CDR1 SGHRS, CDR2 YFSETQ. CDR3 sequence: CASSLGSQSYNEQFF. As DNA, the CDR3 is TGCGCCAGCAGCTTGGGTTCCCAATCCTACAATGAGCAGTTCTTC. Full variable domain (missing parts from reference TRBV5-1 and TRBJ2-1): KAGVTQTPRYLIKTRGQQVTLSCSPISGHRSVSWYQQTPGQGLQFLFEYFSETQRNKGNFPGRFSGRQFSNSRSEMNVSTLELGDSALYLCASSLGSQSYNEQFFGPGTRLTVL.

J is TRBJ2-5 and V is TRBV30; 8 nucleotides match TRBD2. V lost 4 bases, J lost 5 bases, and 6 bases stayed unmatched. Looked up from germline, CDR1 is GTSNPN and CDR2 is SVGIG (reference sequence). The CDR3 extends over 13 amino acids. CDR3 in DNA: TGTGCCTGGACACTAGCGGCGGGGGAGACCCAGTACTTC. It encodes CAWTLAAGETQYF.

This rearrangement joins TRBV5-1 to TRBJ2-3, with TRBD1 matching over 10 bases. Germline V gives CDR1 SGHRS, CDR2 YFSETQ. The CDR3 extends over 16 amino acids. The V gene end was trimmed by 1 base and the J gene end by 5 bases; junction bases not matched to a gene: 7. The DNA of the CDR3 is TGCGCCAGCAGCTTGCTTGGGACAGGGGTTGGAGATACGCAGTATTTT. Protein product: CASSLLGTGVGDTQYF.

The CDR3 loop is CASSLNRGTGELFF. CDR3 nucleotides: TGTGCCAGCAGCTTAAACAGGGGAACCGGGGAGCTGTTTTTT. The rearrangement uses TRBV5-6 and TRBJ2-2; TRBD1 aligns across 7 bases. Unmatched junction bases numbered 3, after V lost 2 bases and J lost 5 bases. Germline V gene lookup returns CDR1 SGHDT and CDR2 YYEEEE. The length of the CDR3 is 14 residues. The complete variable domain, with remaining parts taken from reference TRBV5-6 and TRBJ2-2, reads DAGVTQSPTHLIKTRGQQVTLRCSPKSGHDTVSWYQQALGQGPQFIFQYYEEEERQRGNFPDRFSGHQFPNYSSELNVNALLLGDSALYLCASSLNRGTGELFFGEGSRLTVL.

This clone has a handful of counts. J is TRBJ2-7 and V is TRBV5-6, with D unclear. Deletions cut 4 bases from V and 0 bases from J, with 11 bases between. CDR1 is SGHDT, CDR2 YYEEEE, per germline. The CDR3 totals 14 residues. The CDR3 nucleotides are TGTGCCAGCAGCGCCGCCTTTGGCTCCTACGAGCAGTACTTC. Encoded protein: CASSAAFGSYEQYF.

The chain links TRBV29-1 to TRBJ2-2; maybe TRBD1 (5 bases). This CDR3 comprises 13 residues. Germline CDR1 and CDR2: SQVTM and ANQGSEA. Trimming cost V 5 bases and J 3 bases, with 10 bases left between them. CDR3 sequence: CSVSRGYTGELFF. The CDR3 DNA reads TGCAGCGTTTCTAGGGGTTACACCGGGGAGCTGTTTTTT.

Many counts were recorded for this clone. The genes are TRBV5-4 and TRBJ1-2, with 8 bases aligning to TRBD1. Germline V gene sequence: CDR1 SGHNT, CDR2 YYREEE (reference sequence). This CDR3 has 15 residues. V trimming: 1 base; J trimming: 2 bases; junction bases outside the gene matches: 4. The CDR3 sequence: CASSLPDRGNYGYTF. The CDR3 DNA sequence: TGTGCCAGCAGCTTGCCCGACAGGGGAAACTATGGCTACACCTTC.

V is TRBV28 and J is TRBJ1-1; possibly TRBD1 for D (6 bases). Germline V lookup: CDR1 MDHEN, CDR2 SYDVKM. Deletions cut 4 bases from V and 9 bases from J, with 15 bases between. The CDR3 runs 13 residues. The CDR3 here is CASSSADSKKAFF. Written as DNA, the CDR3 is TGTGCCAGCAGTTCCGCGGACAGCAAGAAAGCTTTCTTT.

The V call is TRBV6-4, the J call TRBJ2-7; possibly TRBD2 for D (6 bases). Trimming pared 11 bases from V and 3 bases from J, leaving 11 bases between. Germline loops: CDR1 MRHNA, CDR2 SNTAGT. The CDR3 length is 11 residues. CDR3 sequence (DNA): TGTGCCGCCAGGAGGGACTACGAGCAGTACTTC. Translated: CAARRDYEQYF.

The rearrangement uses TRBV5-1 and TRBJ2-5; TRBD2 is a possible D gene (6 bases). The CDR3 loop spans 16 amino acids. Trimming removed 0 bases from V and 2 bases from J, with 14 bases in between. Germline V lookup: CDR1 SGHRS, CDR2 YFSETQ. The chain's CDR3 is CASSLAPVAVQETQYF. The CDR3 DNA is TGCGCCAGCAGCTTGGCTCCAGTAGCGGTTCAAGAGACCCAGTACTTC.

This chain connects TRBV18 to TRBJ1-3; possibly TRBD1 for D (5 bases). This CDR3 is 16 amino acids long. Trimming shortened V by 2 bases and J by 2 bases, and 13 bases separated the two germline ends. The germline V gene encodes CDR1 KGHSH and CDR2 LQKENI. The DNA for the CDR3 is TGTGCCAGCTCACCAAATGGGAGAGGGGCTGGAAACACCATATATTTT. It is translated as CASSPNGRGAGNTIYF.

The chain uses TRBV19 and TRBJ2-4, with TRBD1 identical over 7 bases. CDR3 length equals 15 residues. CDR1 and CDR2 (germline): LNHDA, SQIVND (reference sequence). Trimming took 5 bases from V and 0 from J; bases not matched to a gene: 4. This CDR3 reads CASSGTDLAKNIQYF. The CDR3 DNA follows: TGTGCCAGTAGTGGGACAGATCTAGCCAAAAACATTCAGTACTTC.

The chain uses TRBV5-1 and TRBJ2-3, with unresolved D. This CDR3 is 12 amino acids long. Looked up from germline, CDR1 is SGHRS and CDR2 is YFSETQ. V was trimmed by 4 bases and J by 6 bases, leaving 9 bases between them. CDR3 in DNA: TGCGCCAGCAGCCCCACGGACGATACGCAGTATTTT. Amino acid sequence: CASSPTDDTQYF. Drawing the rest from reference TRBV5-1 and TRBJ2-3, the complete variable domain is KAGVTQTPRYLIKTRGQQVTLSCSPISGHRSVSWYQQTPGQGLQFLFEYFSETQRNKGNFPGRFSGRQFSNSRSEMNVSTLELGDSALYLCASSPTDDTQYFGPGTRLTVL.